A selection of T cell receptor beta chains follows, all from one sample in a study of T cells in localized non-small cell lung cancer. The method was immunoSEQ multiplex PCR; TCRdb's version includes in-frame clones alone and lacks a portion of them. The data show 20,000 to 25,000 clones, roughly 90% seen once. This specimen was peripheral blood, taken before any cancer treatment. These receptors were collected from a male donor aged 60 or over with stage I squamous cell lung carcinoma. The CDR3 runs from the conserved cysteine through the conserved F or W. Each record gives: CDR3 DNA, CDR3 protein, V gene, D gene, clone size, J gene. D genes are given only for firm matches. The size field is filled for only some rows; it gives once, few, many or a size class.

TGTGCCAGCAGTGACGGGACAGATACCTACGAGCAGTACTTC,CASSDGTDTYEQYF,TRBV2,TRBD1,.,TRBJ2-7
TGCAGCGTCGACCCCCCCCTTGAAGCTTTCTTT,CSVDPPLEAFF,TRBV29-1,.,.,TRBJ1-1
TGTGCCAGCAGTGAAAAAGGGCCCCATCCGGGGCCCAACTATGGCTACACCTTC,CASSEKGPHPGPNYGYTF,TRBV6-1,.,.,TRBJ1-2
TGTGCCAGCAGTAGGGAACTTACGAACACCGGGGAGCTGTTTTTT,CASSRELTNTGELFF,TRBV2,.,.,TRBJ2-2
TGTGCTAGTGGTTTGCCCATTCGCAGGGTAGGAAGAAAGAGGAGCACTGAAGCTTTCTTT,CASGLPIRRVGRKRSTEAFF,TRBV12-5,.,.,TRBJ1-1
TGTGCCAGCAGTGAAGCAAGGGGACGGGGATACTTAAGCTACACCTTC,CASSEARGRGYLSYTF,TRBV6-1,.,few,TRBJ1-2
TGTGCCAGCAGCTTAGAGGCTAGCGTTGGCATTCAGTACTTC,CASSLEASVGIQYF,TRBV7-3,.,.,TRBJ2-4
TGTGCCAGCAGCTTTGGGACAGGGGGCACGGTCGGGGAGCTGTTTTTT,CASSFGTGGTVGELFF,TRBV5-6,TRBD1,.,TRBJ2-2
TGTGCCAGTAGTAGACAGGGAAGAGACTATGGCTACACCTTC,CASSRQGRDYGYTF,TRBV19,TRBD1,.,TRBJ1-2
TGTGCCAGCAGCTCCGAACGTATGGGGACCCAGTACTTC,CASSSERMGTQYF,TRBV7-3,.,.,TRBJ2-5
TGTGCCAGCAGCTTAACCCGCAATCAGCCCCAGCATTTT,CASSLTRNQPQHF,TRBV7-2,.,.,TRBJ1-5
TGTGCCAGCAGTGAAGAGCGGCGGGCCCCCTACGAGCAGTACTTC,CASSEERRAPYEQYF,TRBV2,.,.,TRBJ2-7
TGTGCCAGTAGCCTCAGGGGACAGGATTCTTCACCCCTCCACTTT,CASSLRGQDSSPLHF,TRBV19,TRBD1,.,TRBJ1-6
TGTGCCTGGAGCGCGGGACAGGGAAGCAATCAGCCCCAGCATTTT,CAWSAGQGSNQPQHF,TRBV30,TRBD1,.,TRBJ1-5
TGTGCCTGGAGTCATCGAAAAAGGGATTATGGCTACACCTTC,CAWSHRKRDYGYTF,TRBV30,.,.,TRBJ1-2
TGTGCCAGTAGTAATGACGGAAATTTCTACAATGAGCAGTTCTTC,CASSNDGNFYNEQFF,TRBV19,.,.,TRBJ2-1
TGTGCCAGCAGTTTAGGTTCAGGGGGGAGAACTGAAGCTTTCTTT,CASSLGSGGRTEAFF,TRBV6-5,TRBD1,.,TRBJ1-1
TGTGCCAGCAGCAGGGGATACCGGAACACTGAAGCTTTCTTT,CASSRGYRNTEAFF,TRBV11-2,.,.,TRBJ1-1
TGTGCCAGTAGTATAGGGCACAATCAGCCCCAGCATTTT,CASSIGHNQPQHF,TRBV19,.,few,TRBJ1-5
TGCGCCAGCAGCTCTACAACAGGGGTCTCTGGGGCCAACGTCCTGACTTTC,CASSSTTGVSGANVLTF,TRBV5-1,TRBD1,.,TRBJ2-6
TGTGCCAGCAGCCACGGACAGTACACTGAAGCTTTCTTT,CASSHGQYTEAFF,TRBV14,.,.,TRBJ1-1
TGCGCCAGCAGCCCCCGGACGGCCGAAAAACTGTTTTTT,CASSPRTAEKLFF,TRBV5-1,.,.,TRBJ1-4
TGCGCCAGCAGTTTACAAACAGGGGGCACTGAAGCTTTCTTT,CASSLQTGGTEAFF,TRBV5-1,TRBD1,.,TRBJ1-1
TGCGCCAGCAGCTTGAACGGAAAGAACTATGGCTACACCTTC,CASSLNGKNYGYTF,TRBV5-1,.,.,TRBJ1-2
TGTGCCAGCAGCTTAGAGGCAGGCTACGAGCAGTACTTC,CASSLEAGYEQYF,TRBV7-2,.,.,TRBJ2-7
TGTGCCAGCATTGATACCGGGACAGGGGATTCTGGTGGCTACACCTTC,CASIDTGTGDSGGYTF,TRBV6-1,TRBD1,.,TRBJ1-2
TGTGCCAGCAGACTCTATCGACCGGGACGGAAGGAGACCCAGTACTTC,CASRLYRPGRKETQYF,TRBV27,.,.,TRBJ2-5
TGTGCCAGCGGGGGGAAACAGAATCAGCCCCAGCATTTT,CASGGKQNQPQHF,TRBV6-1,.,.,TRBJ1-5
TGTGCCAGCAGTCCCGGGACAGGGGGCGCAAACACCGGGGAGCTGTTTTTT,CASSPGTGGANTGELFF,TRBV27,TRBD1,once,TRBJ2-2
TGTGCCAGCACTCGGGGTGTCAATGAAAAACTGTTTTTT,CASTRGVNEKLFF,TRBV2,.,.,TRBJ1-4
TGTGCCAGCAGTCTCCGGACAGGGGGCACCGGGGAGCTGTTTTTT,CASSLRTGGTGELFF,TRBV5-4,TRBD1,once,TRBJ2-2
TGCGCCAGCAGACAGGGGGCGCGAGGCACCGGGGAGCTGTTTTTT,CASRQGARGTGELFF,TRBV10-2,TRBD1,once,TRBJ2-2
TGTGCCAGCAGTGCCGGGACAGGGTTCCAAGAGACCCAGTACTTC,CASSAGTGFQETQYF,TRBV27,TRBD1,.,TRBJ2-5
TGTGCCAGCAGCTTGGAGGGACAGGGGAACTATGGCTACACCTTC,CASSLEGQGNYGYTF,TRBV5-4,TRBD1,.,TRBJ1-2
TGTGCCAGCAGCTTAGGCCCGGGAGGGGCCTCTGGAAACACCATATATTTT,CASSLGPGGASGNTIYF,TRBV7-6,.,.,TRBJ1-3
TGTGCCTGGACCCTCTTCTTGCCACAGCGCCGGGAGCTGTTTTTT,CAWTLFLPQRRELFF,TRBV30,.,.,TRBJ2-2
TGTGCCAGCAGTTACGGACAGGGGATGACCGGGGAGCTGTTTTTT,CASSYGQGMTGELFF,TRBV6-5,TRBD1,.,TRBJ2-2
TGCAGCGTTGAGGTGGGAACTGAAGCTTTCTTT,CSVEVGTEAFF,TRBV29-1,.,.,TRBJ1-1
TGTGCTAGTGGTTTAAGGGGAGCTCAAGAGACCCAGTACTTC,CASGLRGAQETQYF,TRBV12-5,.,.,TRBJ2-5
TGTGCCAGCAGCTTGGGGGCGCGAGTCAACACTGAAGCTTTCTTT,CASSLGARVNTEAFF,TRBV5-8,.,.,TRBJ1-1
TGCGCCAGCAGTGGGACCCTAGGAGTCGGGGAGCTGTTTTTT,CASSGTLGVGELFF,TRBV10-1,.,.,TRBJ2-2
TGTGCCAGTAGTATAAAGGGGGACAGGGGCACTGAAGCTTTCTTT,CASSIKGDRGTEAFF,TRBV19,TRBD1,.,TRBJ1-1
TGTGCCAGCTCACCAGGATTGCGGGGGCGGAACACTGAAGCTTTCTTT,CASSPGLRGRNTEAFF,TRBV18,.,.,TRBJ1-1
TGTGCCTGGGGTCTAGGGACAGTGAGCACCGAGCAGTACTTC,CAWGLGTVSTEQYF,TRBV30,TRBD1,.,TRBJ2-7
TGTGCCAGCAGCTTGGGAGGGTCCTATGGCTACACCTTC,CASSLGGSYGYTF,TRBV11-2,.,.,TRBJ1-2
TGCGCCAGCAGCCAGGAGAACAGCGAAAAACTGTTTTTT,CASSQENSEKLFF,TRBV4-1,.,.,TRBJ1-4
TGTGCCAGTACCGGGGGCTCCTATAATTCACCCCTCCACTTT,CASTGGSYNSPLHF,TRBV19,.,.,TRBJ1-6
TGTGCCAGCAGCTTGGAGGGGGACTCTTACGAGCAGTACTTC,CASSLEGDSYEQYF,TRBV4-2,.,few,TRBJ2-7
TGTGCCAGCAGCTTAGGCGCCAGCGGGCCATACAATGAGCAGTTCTTC,CASSLGASGPYNEQFF,TRBV7-2,.,.,TRBJ2-1
TGTGCCTGGAGTGTACGGAATGAGCAGTTCTTC,CAWSVRNEQFF,TRBV30,.,.,TRBJ2-1
TGTGCCAGCGAAACCCCTTCGGCAGACGGCTACACCTTC,CASETPSADGYTF,TRBV28,.,.,TRBJ1-2
TGTGCCAGCAGCGAGGGGGAGGGTAGCTTAGAGCAGTACTTC,CASSEGEGSLEQYF,TRBV28,.,once,TRBJ2-7